The source of this TCR beta chain is a study of early T cells in non-severe SARS-CoV-2 infection. For the study at large: Bulk RNA from unsorted whole blood was sequenced; chains were unpaired. Study-level results: Using VDJdb, the matching emphasized anti-spike CD8 responses while missing private and CD4 specificities.

Molecules of cDNA were individually given unique molecular identifiers that were attached to them. TCRdb re-called the 5' RACE reads through MiXCR, storing one row per CDR3 protein. The data contain 50,000 or so distinct CDR3 sequences, about 12% of them singletons. The CDR3 has 16 residues. Per germline, CDR1 MDHEN and CDR2 SYDVKM. Losses at the gene ends were 3 bases for V and 2 bases for J; bases not matched to a gene: 9. About this clonotype itself: The target antigen is unknown.

Material: whole blood. The V gene is TRBV28, the J gene TRBJ2-7, with TRBD2 matching over 8 bases. The sequence was collected from an adult who was a healthcare worker with PCR-confirmed SARS-CoV-2 infection or an uninfected control (not recorded which). CDR3 amino acids: CASSLGTAGGPYEQYF. Here the CDR3 DNA reads TGTGCCAGCAGTTTGGGGACCGCGGGGGGTCCCTACGAGCAGTACTTC.